This passage covers 18 T cell receptor beta chains from one sample sequenced in a study of T cell responses to AZD1222 COVID-19 vaccine. Clones were read by immunoSEQ multiplex PCR, and TCRdb kept only the in-frame ones, dropping some. The sample includes roughly 140,000 clones, 90% to 95% of them seen just once. Sequencing was performed on peripheral blood, taken 28 days after the second AZD1222 dose. These receptors came from an adult who received the AZD1222 COVID-19 vaccine.

The gene calls are TRBV6-5 and TRBJ1-3; 7 bases are shared with TRBD1. Trimming cost V 0 bases and J 3 bases; bases outside gene matches: 2. The germline CDR1 and CDR2 sequences are MNHEY and SVGAGI. The CDR3 consists of 15 residues. The CDR3 bases are TGTGCCAGCAGTTACTCGAACAGGGGTGGAAACACCATATATTTT. Its protein product is CASSYSNRGGNTIYF.

The chain has TRBV3-1 (or the pseudogene TRBV3-2) and TRBJ1-2; D not certain. The CDR3 is 16 amino acids. Trimming left V 1 base short and J 11 bases short, with 23 bases between. Per the germline V gene, CDR1 is LGHDT and CDR2 is YNNKEL (reference sequence). This CDR3 reads CASSQGADAPESRYTF. The CDR3 DNA reads TGTGCCAGCAGCCAAGGTGCCGACGCTCCAGAATCGCGGTACACCTTC.

The chain carries TRBV10-3 and TRBJ2-1; tentatively, D is TRBD1 (5 bases). V was pared by 1 base and J by 8 bases, with 6 bases between. Germline loops: CDR1 ENHRY, CDR2 SYGVKD. This CDR3 contains 12 residues. CDR3 sequence reads: CAISELGHEQFF. As DNA, the CDR3 is TGTGCCATCAGTGAGTTGGGGCATGAGCAGTTCTTC.

The chain combines TRBV4-1 with TRBJ1-1, with a weak D call TRBD1 (5 bases). V shed 3 bases and J shed 7 bases, with 12 bases lying between them. The CDR3 sequence is 13 residues long. Germline V gives CDR1 MGHRA, CDR2 YSYEKL. The CDR3 here is CASSQGRISEAFF. The CDR3 DNA is TGCGCCAGCAGCCAGGGACGGATCAGTGAAGCTTTCTTT.

The V gene is TRBV3-1 (or the pseudogene TRBV3-2), the J gene TRBJ2-1, with D tentatively TRBD1 (5 bases). Deletions cut 6 bases from V and 7 bases from J, with 16 bases between. The germline V gene encodes CDR1 LGHDT and CDR2 YNNKEL (reference sequence). CDR3 length: 14 residues. CDR3 region: CASRQDASRNEQFF. As DNA, the CDR3 is TGTGCCAGCAGACAGGACGCGTCGCGGAATGAGCAGTTCTTC.

This chain joins TRBV5-4 and TRBJ2-4, with 8 bases fitting TRBD1. V gave up 2 bases and J gave up 0 bases; unmatched junction bases: 10. The CDR3 is made up of 18 amino acids. CDR1 and CDR2 from the germline V gene are SGHNT and YYREEE (reference sequence). The CDR3 nucleotides read TGTGCCAGCAGCTTTCGCCTGGGACAGGCTAAAGCCAAAAACATTCAGTACTTC. This translates into CASSFRLGQAKAKNIQYF. The full variable domain, rest sourced from reference TRBV5-4 and TRBJ2-4, is ETGVTQSPTHLIKTRGQQVTLRCSSQSGHNTVSWYQQALGQGPQFIFQYYREEENGRGNFPPRFSGLQFPNYSSELNVNALELDDSALYLCASSFRLGQAKAKNIQYFGAGTRLSVL.

V gene TRBV6-5 combines with J gene TRBJ2-5, with D hard to call. CDR3 length: 14 amino acids. V was shortened by 4 bases and J by 4 bases, with 13 bases between the two germline ends. Looked up from germline, CDR1 is MNHEY and CDR2 is SVGAGI. CDR3 DNA: TGTGCCAGCAGTTCGGATTTCTGGGGAGAGACCCAGTACTTC. Its protein is CASSSDFWGETQYF.

This chain joins TRBV19 and TRBJ2-3; 8 bases align to TRBD2. Germline loops: CDR1 LNHDA, CDR2 SQIVND (reference sequence). This CDR3 spans 14 amino acids. Trimming removed 5 bases from V and 0 bases from J; junction bases left unmatched: 1. The CDR3 loop is CASSLAGSTDTQYF. DNA for the CDR3: TGTGCCAGTAGTTTAGCGGGGAGCACAGATACGCAGTATTTT.

V usage is TRBV28 and J usage is TRBJ1-1; D remains ambiguous. CDR1 and CDR2 (germline): MDHEN, SYDVKM. The V end lost 4 bases, the J end lost 4 bases, and 22 bases lay between the germline ends. The CDR3 sequence is 17 residues long. The CDR3 coding sequence is TGTGCCAGCAGTTCCCTCGGCGGTAGACGGGCGGGCACTGAAGCTTTCTTT. It codes for CASSSLGGRRAGTEAFF.

The V gene is TRBV6-5, the J gene TRBJ1-5, with 8 bases aligning to TRBD1. Per the germline V gene, CDR1 is MNHEY and CDR2 is SVGAGI. The CDR3 consists of 15 residues. V trimming: 6 bases; J trimming: 3 bases; junction bases outside the gene matches: 7. DNA of the CDR3: TGTGCCAGCAGCGGGGGACAGGCGACCAATCAGCCCCAGCATTTT. Its protein is CASSGGQATNQPQHF.

The rearrangement joins TRBV7-2 to TRBJ2-1; D might be TRBD2 (5 bases). From germline, CDR1 is SGHTA and CDR2 FQGNSA. The CDR3 sequence is 15 residues long. Trimming left V 5 bases short and J 3 bases short, with 14 bases between. CDR3 sequence: CASSPGWASYNEQFF. CDR3 sequence (DNA): TGTGCCAGCAGCCCGGGATGGGCCAGCTACAATGAGCAGTTCTTC.

This chain joins TRBV19 and TRBJ1-5; D is uncertain. The CDR3 covers 16 residues. Germline values: CDR1 LNHDA, CDR2 SQIVND (reference sequence). Between the trimmed V and J ends, which lost 2 bases and 4 bases, there was a span of 15 bases. The CDR3 DNA is TGTGCCAGTAGTATATGGGAGAAGGGAGCAAATCAGCCCCAGCATTTT. This encodes CASSIWEKGANQPQHF.

The chain links TRBV28 to TRBJ1-1, with 7 bases that match TRBD1. The CDR3 is 16 amino acids. Germline loops: CDR1 MDHEN, CDR2 SYDVKM. The V segment lost 3 bases and the J segment 0 bases; nucleotides outside the gene matches: 7. CDR3 nucleotides: TGTGCCAGCAGTTTTATGGGACAGATCATGAACACTGAAGCTTTCTTT. Its translation: CASSFMGQIMNTEAFF.

The chain has TRBV29-1 and TRBJ2-2; TRBD1 might be the D (5 bases). Germline loops: CDR1 SQVTM, CDR2 ANQGSEA. CDR3 size: 12 residues. Trimming stripped 5 bases from V and 6 bases from J, with 10 bases between. The CDR3 DNA sequence: TGCAGCGTTTTGAAGGGGCCCGGGGAGCTGTTTTTT. It yields the protein CSVLKGPGELFF.

The rearrangement links TRBV6-1 to TRBJ2-5; possibly TRBD2 for D (5 bases). CDR1 and CDR2 (germline): MNHNS, SASEGT. CDR3 length: 15 amino acids. Trimming shortened V by 2 bases and J by 2 bases, and 12 bases separated the two germline ends. The CDR3 loop reads CASSESASFQETQYF. CDR3 DNA: TGTGCCAGCAGTGAATCCGCTAGCTTTCAAGAGACCCAGTACTTC.

The V gene is TRBV28, the J gene TRBJ2-1, with unresolved D. Germline CDR1 MDHEN, CDR2 SYDVKM. This CDR3 has 15 amino acids. Trimming left V 5 bases short and J 6 bases short, with 17 bases between. CDR3 loop: CASSPPPPLGNEQFF. The CDR3 bases are TGTGCCAGCAGTCCCCCACCTCCCCTGGGCAATGAGCAGTTCTTC.

This clone appeared once. The rearrangement links TRBV19 to TRBJ2-3; D unresolved. The CDR3 length is 14 residues. CDR1 and CDR2 from the germline V gene are LNHDA and SQIVND (reference sequence). With 2 bases removed from V and 2 bases from J, the gap between germline ends came to 8 bases. CDR3 region: CASSIPGFTDTQYF. The CDR3 DNA is TGTGCCAGTAGTATACCTGGTTTCACAGATACGCAGTATTTT.

This sequence joins TRBV15 and TRBJ2-5, with 13 positions matching TRBD2. CDR3 length equals 17 residues. CDR1 LNHNV and CDR2 YYDKDF come from the germline V gene (reference sequence). V lost 2 bases to trimming and J lost 7 bases; unmatched junction nucleotides: 10. This CDR3 reads CATSRPGTSGIGGTQYF. The CDR3 nucleotides read TGTGCCACCAGCAGACCCGGGACTAGCGGGATTGGCGGGACCCAGTACTTC.